Listed below are T cell receptor beta chains from one sample, sequenced in a study of T-cell memory formation after mild COVID-19. TCRdb re-analysed the 5' RACE reads in MiXCR, keeping a single row per CDR3 protein. Of fewer than 250,000 distinct CDR3 sequences in the sample, around 30% were seen once. Sequencing was performed on PBMCs or a T cell subset sorted from them (not recorded which). Receptors originate from an adult woman who had mild COVID-19 (a few samples of this study predate the infection). Cell type and time point are not known. The CDR3 runs from the conserved cysteine through the conserved F or W. The D gene is left open where the match is weak. Size is stated for part of the rows, as once, few or many counts, or as a class when the clone is expanded.

>13|TRBV20-1|TRBJ2-4|NA|NA
TGCAGTGCTACCCTGGACAGAAAAAACATTCAGTACTTC
CSATLDRKNIQYF
>14|TRBV11-2|TRBJ2-3|NA|NA
TGTGCCAGCAGCTTATCTTCTATGTTGGATACGCAGTATTTT
CASSLSSMLDTQYF
>12|TRBV5-4|TRBJ2-1|NA|NA
TGTGCCAGCAGCTTGAAGGGAGAAGAGCAGTTCTTC
CASSLKGEEQFF
>16|TRBV11-2|TRBJ2-3|TRBD2|few
TGTGCCAGCAGCTTGGGACTAGCGCTAAGCACAGATACGCAGTATTTT
CASSLGLALSTDTQYF
>14|TRBV12-3/TRBV12-4|TRBJ1-1|NA|few
TGTGCCAGCAGCTTCGGGGGGGGGAACACTGAAGCTTTCTTT
CASSFGGGNTEAFF
>14|TRBV20-1|TRBJ2-7|TRBD2|many
TGCAGTGCTAGAGATCGGACTAGCTTGAACGAGCAGTACTTC
CSARDRTSLNEQYF
>14|TRBV12-3/TRBV12-4|TRBJ1-1|NA|NA
TGTGCCAGCACCCGGATCCTCGGCGGCACTGAAGCTTTCTTT
CASTRILGGTEAFF
>18|TRBV14|TRBJ2-1|TRBD2|NA
TGTGCCAGCAGCCATTGGGGAGGGCACCCGAACTCCTACAATGAGCAGTTCTTC
CASSHWGGHPNSYNEQFF
>14|TRBV6-5|TRBJ1-6|NA|NA
TGTGCCAGCAGACTGCTCACGGGACCTTTCCCCCTCCACTTT
CASRLLTGPFPLHF
>16|TRBV7-6|TRBJ2-1|TRBD1|NA
TGTGCCAGCAGCGGACTTACAGGGGCAGGGTGGAATGAGCAGTTCTTC
CASSGLTGAGWNEQFF
>14|TRBV5-1|TRBJ2-1|NA|many
TGCGCCAGCAGCTCCCGGGACCTTTACAATGAGCAGTTCTTC
CASSSRDLYNEQFF
>13|TRBV6-6|TRBJ1-1|NA|NA
TGTGCCAGCCATTATGACAGACGGAGTGAAGCTTTCTTT
CASHYDRRSEAFF
>14|TRBV12-3/TRBV12-4|TRBJ2-7|TRBD1|few
TGTGCCAGCAGAGGACAGGGACTCTCCTACGAGCAGTACTTC
CASRGQGLSYEQYF
>14|TRBV7-8|TRBJ2-7|TRBD1|NA
TGTGCCAGCAGCGTCCGGGACAGGGCCCACGAGCAGTACTTC
CASSVRDRAHEQYF
>15|TRBV6-5|TRBJ2-1|NA|few
TGTGCCAGCAGACCCCTCCGGGAGACCTACAATGAGCAGTTCTTC
CASRPLRETYNEQFF
>13|TRBV28|TRBJ2-1|NA|NA
TGTGCCAGCAGTTTTTTGGGGGGCAATGAGCAGTTCTTC
CASSFLGGNEQFF
>17|TRBV5-1|TRBJ2-2|TRBD1|NA
TGCGCCAGCAGCTCCGGGACAGGGCTTAGGGACACCGGGGAGCTGTTTTTT
CASSSGTGLRDTGELFF
>16|TRBV4-3|TRBJ2-1|TRBD2|few
TGCGCCAGCAGCCAAGTGCCTAGCGGATCGTACAATGAGCAGTTCTTC
CASSQVPSGSYNEQFF
>14|TRBV29-1|TRBJ2-3|TRBD1|NA
TGCAGCGTTGATACGACAGGGTCATACGATACGCAGTATTTT
CSVDTTGSYDTQYF
>16|TRBV9|TRBJ2-7|TRBD2|once
TGTGCCAGCAGCCGCGGACTAGCGGGGGCCACCTACGAGCAGTACTTC
CASSRGLAGATYEQYF
>15|TRBV10-3|TRBJ2-7|NA|NA
TGTGCCATCAGTGAATCTCAATACGACTCCTACGAGCAGTACTTC
CAISESQYDSYEQYF
>16|TRBV12-3/TRBV12-4|TRBJ2-7|TRBD1|few
TGTGCCAGCAGCCTGACAGGGGGCAATCCGTTGTACGAGCAGTACTTC
CASSLTGGNPLYEQYF
>13|TRBV10-3|TRBJ2-1|NA|once
TGTGCCATCAGTGAGTCGAGTCGAGAGAAGCAGTTCTTC
CAISESSREKQFF
>17|TRBV28|TRBJ1-6|TRBD1|few
TGTGCCAGCAGTCCCCTCCGGGACAGCCCTTATAATTCACCCCTCCACTTT
CASSPLRDSPYNSPLHF
>16|TRBV4-1|TRBJ2-2|NA|few
TGCGCCACCAAGAGGACGGCACCTTCGAACACCGGGGAGCTGTTTTTT
CATKRTAPSNTGELFF
>13|TRBV30|TRBJ1-1|NA|few
TGTGCCTGGAGTGTACGCCAGGGGCTTGAAGCTTTCTTT
CAWSVRQGLEAFF
>13|TRBV7-2|TRBJ1-5|NA|few
TGTGCCAGCAGCTTAGTATTTAATCAGCCCCAGCATTTT
CASSLVFNQPQHF
>15|TRBV12-3/TRBV12-4|TRBJ2-3|TRBD2|NA
TGTGCCAGCAGTTTCCCTGGGGGGAGGGCTGATACGCAGTATTTT
CASSFPGGRADTQYF
>14|TRBV12-3/TRBV12-4|TRBJ2-2|NA|NA
TGTGCCAGCGGGGACTCCAGGAACACCGGGGAGCTGTTTTTT
CASGDSRNTGELFF
>15|TRBV12-3/TRBV12-4|TRBJ2-7|NA|many
TGTGCCAGCAGCCCGATTCCGGGACTTTCCTACGAGCAGTACTTC
CASSPIPGLSYEQYF
>13|TRBV28|TRBJ1-2|NA|NA
TGTGCCAGCAGTAACGGGGGCCTCTATGGCTACACCTTC
CASSNGGLYGYTF
>16|TRBV15|TRBJ2-2|NA|few
TGTGCCACCAGCAAAAGCAGCCCGATGAACACCGGGGAGCTGTTTTTT
CATSKSSPMNTGELFF
>14|TRBV10-3|TRBJ2-1|TRBD1|NA
TGTGCCATCAGTGAGGACAGGGGGGTTATAGAGCAGTTCTTC
CAISEDRGVIEQFF
>15|TRBV5-1|TRBJ2-7|TRBD2|few
TGCGCCAGCAGCTTGGAAGTGCGGGGGGGCTACGAGCAGTACTTC
CASSLEVRGGYEQYF
>18|TRBV20-1|TRBJ1-1|TRBD1|many
TGCAGTGCTAGAGATATGGACAGGTCGGGCGAATTGAACACTGAAGCTTTCTTT
CSARDMDRSGELNTEAFF
>16|TRBV5-1|TRBJ2-3|TRBD2|once
TGCGCCAGCAGCTTGGGACTAGCGGGGAGCACAGATACGCAGTATTTT
CASSLGLAGSTDTQYF
>12|TRBV12-5|TRBJ2-7|NA|NA
TGTGCTAGTGGTTCCGAGTTCTCCGAGCAGTACTTC
CASGSEFSEQYF
>14|TRBV4-2|TRBJ2-1|NA|few
TGTGCCAGCAGCCAAGCACTTGACTACAATGAGCAGTTCTTC
CASSQALDYNEQFF
>16|TRBV21-1|TRBJ2-3|NA|once
TGTGCCAGCAACGCCTTGGGACAGGGGGCTTCGGATACGCAGTATTTT
CASNALGQGASDTQYF